Listed below are T cell receptor beta chains from one sample, sequenced in a study of shared clonotypes between healthy human individuals. Using immunoSEQ multiplex PCR, the repertoire was profiled, and TCRdb retains in-frame clones only, with some absent. The table shows a few million clones, with more than 80% occurring only once. The sample comprised naive CD4+ T cells from PBMCs. These receptors were collected from a man between 18 and 29 years old in good health. Some clones in this sample may be carry-over from other donors' samples. CDR3s include the opening cysteine and the closing phenylalanine or tryptophan. Rows may omit the clone size; those that give it use once, few, many or a size class.

j_gene	v_gene	abundance	CDR3aa
TRBJ2-3	TRBV5-1	-	CASSGTGADTQYF
TRBJ2-2	TRBV11-3	-	CASSSLGGLAGSNTGELFF
TRBJ1-2	TRBV19	-	CASSRTDGYTF
TRBJ2-2	TRBV29-1	-	CSVARTSGNTGELFF
TRBJ2-7	TRBV9	-	CASSVGLGPYEQYF
TRBJ2-5	TRBV5-1	-	CASSFVALSGYQETQYF
TRBJ1-3	TRBV29-1	-	CSVGTAGSGNTIYF
TRBJ2-3	TRBV11-2	-	CASSATGVSTDTQYF
TRBJ2-5	TRBV5-1	-	CASSLWGQGFQETQYF
TRBJ2-2	TRBV28	-	CASSSGGTGVLELFF
TRBJ2-1	TRBV5-1	-	CASSLRGAEDEQFF
TRBJ1-2	TRBV30	-	CAWSLDRRGYTF
TRBJ1-1	TRBV29-1	-	CSVATGHTEAFF
TRBJ1-1	TRBV7-3	once	CASSPDREARAFF
TRBJ2-7	TRBV28	once	CASTTRGFSYEQYF
TRBJ2-7	TRBV7-9	-	CASSLTGKDYEQYF
TRBJ1-2	TRBV4-1	-	CASSQDTGGDGYTF
TRBJ1-1	TRBV5-1	-	CASSPGTGKTEAFF
TRBJ2-5	TRBV5-8	once	CASSFRTVQETQYF
TRBJ1-5	TRBV2	-	CASTSMLDQPQHF
TRBJ2-7	TRBV28	-	CASSFDQTGYYEQYF
TRBJ2-1	TRBV29-1	-	CSAAQGNNEQFF
TRBJ2-7	TRBV7-2	-	CASSFRLAGNYEQYF
TRBJ1-1	TRBV4-1	-	CASSTDRLVTEAFF
TRBJ1-1	TRBV19	few	CASSIVGYTEAFF
TRBJ2-2	TRBV7-3	-	CASSLASGRPNTGELFF
TRBJ1-5	TRBV2	few	CASSESRASQPQHF
TRBJ2-1	TRBV19	-	CASSIQASSYNEQFF
TRBJ2-3	TRBV6-6	-	CASRMGIYTDTQYF
TRBJ2-5	TRBV28	-	CASSGTGGEETQYF
TRBJ1-5	TRBV27	-	CASSLDRAYQPQHF
TRBJ1-1	TRBV6-1	-	CASSKTGGDTEAFF
TRBJ2-7	TRBV28	-	CASSLYSGRAYEQYF
TRBJ2-5	TRBV5-4	-	CASSLGGTGRGETQYF
TRBJ2-7	TRBV7-2	-	CASSLLAGAYEQYF
TRBJ1-5	TRBV2	-	CASSATTGFTQPQHF
TRBJ2-7	TRBV27	-	CASSLKDSRFYEQYF